This T cell receptor (beta chain) originates from a study of blood T cell repertoires in COVID-19. About the research overall: T cells, B-cell-depleted T cells, or PBMCs provided the cDNA or gDNA that served as material.

TCRdb's copy holds only in-frame clones and misses some; the assay was immunoSEQ multiplex PCR. The sample contains approximately 220,000 clones, about 84% of which appear only once. The V gene's germline CDR1 is MDHEN and CDR2 SYDVKM. The CDR3 extends over 16 amino acids. The V segment lost 3 bases and the J segment 7 bases; nucleotides outside the gene matches: 11. The chain recombines TRBV28 with TRBJ2-2, with 7 bases fitting TRBD2. The sequenced sample consisted of PBMCs or T cells enriched from blood (not recorded which). The TCR was taken from a woman aged 40 to 55 with acute COVID-19. CDR3 in DNA: TGTGCCAGCAGTTTTAGCGGCCCAACGGGGGGCGGGGAGCTGTTTTTT. This codes for CASSFSGPTGGGELFF.